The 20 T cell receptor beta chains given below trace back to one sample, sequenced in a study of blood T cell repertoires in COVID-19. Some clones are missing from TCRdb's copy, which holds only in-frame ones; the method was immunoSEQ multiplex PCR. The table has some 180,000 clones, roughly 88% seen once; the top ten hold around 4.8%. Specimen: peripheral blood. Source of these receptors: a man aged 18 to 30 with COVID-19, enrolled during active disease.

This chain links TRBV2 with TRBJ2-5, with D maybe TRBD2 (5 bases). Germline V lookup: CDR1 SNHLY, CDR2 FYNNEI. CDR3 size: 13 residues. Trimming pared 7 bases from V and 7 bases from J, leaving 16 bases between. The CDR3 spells CASINEGLATQYF. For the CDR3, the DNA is TGTGCCAGCATCAACGAGGGTTTGGCGACCCAGTACTTC.

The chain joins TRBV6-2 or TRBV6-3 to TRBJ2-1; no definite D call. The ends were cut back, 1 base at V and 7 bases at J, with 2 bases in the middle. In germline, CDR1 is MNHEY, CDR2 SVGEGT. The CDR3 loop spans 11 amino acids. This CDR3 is CASSYLNEQFF. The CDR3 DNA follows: TGTGCCAGCAGTTACTTAAATGAGCAGTTCTTC.

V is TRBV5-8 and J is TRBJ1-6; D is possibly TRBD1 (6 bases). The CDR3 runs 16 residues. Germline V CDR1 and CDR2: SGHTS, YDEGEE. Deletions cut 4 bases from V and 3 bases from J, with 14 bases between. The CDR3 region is CASSHLRDNYNSPLHF. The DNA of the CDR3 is TGTGCCAGCAGCCACCTCCGGGACAACTATAATTCACCCCTCCACTTT.

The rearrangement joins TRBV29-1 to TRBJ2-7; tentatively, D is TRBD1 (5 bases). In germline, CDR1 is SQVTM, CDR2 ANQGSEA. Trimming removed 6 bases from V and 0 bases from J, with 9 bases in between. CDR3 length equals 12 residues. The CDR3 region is CSVTGFSYEQYF. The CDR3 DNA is TGCAGCGTAACAGGCTTCTCCTACGAGCAGTACTTC.

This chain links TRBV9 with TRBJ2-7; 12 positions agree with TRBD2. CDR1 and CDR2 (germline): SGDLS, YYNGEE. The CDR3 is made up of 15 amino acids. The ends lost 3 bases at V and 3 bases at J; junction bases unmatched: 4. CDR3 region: CASSAGTSGRYEQYF. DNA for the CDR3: TGTGCCAGCAGCGCCGGGACTAGCGGGCGCTACGAGCAGTACTTC.

CDR3 bases: TGTGCCAGCAGGCTAGCGGGAGGAAATGAGCAGTTCTTC. Its translation: CASRLAGGNEQFF. The rearrangement joins TRBV27 to TRBJ2-1; 11 bases match TRBD2. V lost 6 bases to trimming and J lost 7 bases; unmatched junction nucleotides: 2. Germline CDR1 reads MNHEY; CDR2 reads SMNVEV (reference sequence). The CDR3 contains 13 residues.

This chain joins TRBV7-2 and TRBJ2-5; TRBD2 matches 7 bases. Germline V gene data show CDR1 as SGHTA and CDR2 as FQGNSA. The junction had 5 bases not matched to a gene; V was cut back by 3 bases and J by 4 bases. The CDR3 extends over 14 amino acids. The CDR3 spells CASSFPGLLETQYF. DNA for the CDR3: TGTGCCAGCAGCTTCCCGGGACTATTAGAGACCCAGTACTTC. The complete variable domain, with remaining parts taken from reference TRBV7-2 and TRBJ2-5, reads GAGVSQSPSNKVTEKGKDVELRCDPISGHTALYWYRQSLGQGLEFLIYFQGNSAPDKSGLPSDRFSAERTGGSVSTLTIQRTQQEDSAVYLCASSFPGLLETQYFGPGTRLLVL.

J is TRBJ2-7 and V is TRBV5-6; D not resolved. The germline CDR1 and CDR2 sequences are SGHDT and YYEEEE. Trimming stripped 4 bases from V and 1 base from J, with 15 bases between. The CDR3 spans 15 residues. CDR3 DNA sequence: TGTGCCAGCAGCCCCCGAGGCGGAATTTCCTACGAGCAGTACTTC. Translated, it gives CASSPRGGISYEQYF.

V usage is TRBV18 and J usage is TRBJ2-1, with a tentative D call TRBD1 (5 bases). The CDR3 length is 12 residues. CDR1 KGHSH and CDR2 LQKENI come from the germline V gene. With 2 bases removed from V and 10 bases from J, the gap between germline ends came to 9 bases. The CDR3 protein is CASSPSAGEQFF. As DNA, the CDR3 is TGTGCCAGCTCACCATCGGCAGGGGAGCAGTTCTTC.

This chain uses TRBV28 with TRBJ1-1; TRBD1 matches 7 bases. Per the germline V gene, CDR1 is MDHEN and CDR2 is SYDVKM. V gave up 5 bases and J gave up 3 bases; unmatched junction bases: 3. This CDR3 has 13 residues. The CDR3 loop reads CASSDRVYTEAFF. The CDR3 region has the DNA TGTGCCAGCAGTGACAGGGTCTACACTGAAGCTTTCTTT.

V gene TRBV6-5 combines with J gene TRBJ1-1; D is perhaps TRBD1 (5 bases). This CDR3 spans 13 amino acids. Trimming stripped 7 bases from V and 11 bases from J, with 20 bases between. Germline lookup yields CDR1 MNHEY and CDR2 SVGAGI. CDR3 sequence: CASKAQGAPRAFF. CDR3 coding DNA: TGTGCCAGCAAGGCCCAAGGGGCTCCCCGGGCTTTCTTT.

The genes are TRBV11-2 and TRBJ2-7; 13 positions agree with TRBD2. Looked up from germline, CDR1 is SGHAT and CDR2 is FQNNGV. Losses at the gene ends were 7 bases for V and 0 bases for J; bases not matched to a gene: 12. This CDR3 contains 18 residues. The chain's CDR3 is CASNQRGLAGYSSYEQYF. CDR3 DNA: TGTGCCAGCAACCAGAGGGGACTAGCGGGGTATTCCTCCTACGAGCAGTACTTC.

CDR3 residues: CASTDSSYEQYF. The CDR3 DNA reads TGTGCCAGCACGGACAGCTCCTACGAGCAGTACTTC. The chain has TRBV12-3 or TRBV12-4 and TRBJ2-7, with D perhaps matching TRBD1 (6 bases). The V end was cut by 7 bases, the J end by 0 bases, with 7 bases between. This CDR3 comprises 12 residues.

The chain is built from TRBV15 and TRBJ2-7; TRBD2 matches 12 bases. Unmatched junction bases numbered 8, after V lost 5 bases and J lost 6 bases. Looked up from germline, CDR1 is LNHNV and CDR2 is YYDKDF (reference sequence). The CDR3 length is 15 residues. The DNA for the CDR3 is TGTGCCACCAGCGTTAATGGACTAGCGGGAAGCGAGCAGTACTTC. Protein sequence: CATSVNGLAGSEQYF. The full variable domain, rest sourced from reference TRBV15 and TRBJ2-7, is DAMVIQNPRYQVTQFGKPVTLSCSQTLNHNVMYWYQQKSSQAPKLLFHYYDKDFNNEADTPDNFQSRRPNTSFCFLDIRSPGLGDTAMYLCATSVNGLAGSEQYFGPGTRLTVT.

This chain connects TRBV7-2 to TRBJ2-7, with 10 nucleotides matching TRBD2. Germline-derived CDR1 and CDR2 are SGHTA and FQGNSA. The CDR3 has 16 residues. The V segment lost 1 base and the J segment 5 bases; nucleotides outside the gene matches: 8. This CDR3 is CASSLGRLAGAHEQYF. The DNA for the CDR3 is TGTGCCAGCAGCTTAGGTAGGCTAGCGGGGGCCCACGAGCAGTACTTC.

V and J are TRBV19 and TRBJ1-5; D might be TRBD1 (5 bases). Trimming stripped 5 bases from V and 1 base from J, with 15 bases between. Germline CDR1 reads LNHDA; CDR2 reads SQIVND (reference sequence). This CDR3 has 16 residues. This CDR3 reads CASSPGRGESNQPQHF. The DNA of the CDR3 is TGTGCCAGTAGTCCTGGGCGGGGGGAGAGCAATCAGCCCCAGCATTTT.

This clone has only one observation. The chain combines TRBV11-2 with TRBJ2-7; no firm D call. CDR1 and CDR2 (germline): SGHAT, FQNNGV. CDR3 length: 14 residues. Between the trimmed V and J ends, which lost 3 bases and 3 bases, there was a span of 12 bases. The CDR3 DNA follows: TGTGCCAGCAGCTTCGGAGACGGCTTCTACGAGCAGTACTTC. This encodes CASSFGDGFYEQYF.

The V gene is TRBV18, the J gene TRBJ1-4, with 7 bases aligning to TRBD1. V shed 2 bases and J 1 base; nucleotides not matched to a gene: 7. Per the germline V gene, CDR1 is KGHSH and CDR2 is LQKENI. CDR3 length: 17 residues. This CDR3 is CASSPRARGLTNEKLFF. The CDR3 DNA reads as TGTGCCAGCTCACCAAGGGCCAGGGGGTTAACTAATGAAAAACTGTTTTTT. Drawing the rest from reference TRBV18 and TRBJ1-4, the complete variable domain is NAGVMQNPRHLVRRRGQEARLRCSPMKGHSHVYWYRQLPEEGLKFMVYLQKENIIDESGMPKERFSAEFPKEGPSILRIQQVVRGDSAAYFCASSPRARGLTNEKLFFGSGTQLSVL.

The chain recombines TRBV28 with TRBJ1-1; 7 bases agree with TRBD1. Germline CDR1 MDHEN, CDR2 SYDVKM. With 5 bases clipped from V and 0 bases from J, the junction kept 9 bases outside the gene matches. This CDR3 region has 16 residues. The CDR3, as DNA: TGTGCCAGCAGTCTTGCCGGACAGGAGATGAACACTGAAGCTTTCTTT. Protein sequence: CASSLAGQEMNTEAFF.

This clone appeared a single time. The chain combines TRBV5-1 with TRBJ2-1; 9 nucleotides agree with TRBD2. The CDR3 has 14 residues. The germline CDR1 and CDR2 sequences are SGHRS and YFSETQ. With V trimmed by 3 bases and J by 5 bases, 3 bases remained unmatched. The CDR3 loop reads CASSSGLADNEQFF. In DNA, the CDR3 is TGCGCCAGCAGCTCGGGACTAGCAGACAATGAGCAGTTCTTC.